This T cell receptor beta chain was observed in a study of OX40 agonist ivuxolimab in advanced cancers. About the research overall: Hepatocellular carcinoma, melanoma, renal cell or head and neck cancer affected the dose-escalation patients. The study reported partial responses in three patients: one hepatocellular carcinoma, two cutaneous melanoma. Points from the study as a whole: In the 0.1 to 3.0 mg/kg range, CD4+ and CD8+ blood T cells had expanded clonally by week 6.

Germline assignment: CDR1 KGHSH and CDR2 LQKENI. CDR3 length: 15 amino acids. With 1 base removed from V and 7 bases from J, the gap between germline ends came to 14 bases. The repertoire was sequenced with immunoSEQ multiplex PCR; TCRdb's copy has only in-frame clones and lacks some. This table holds about 45,000 clones, almost 90% found once. This clone appeared a single time. What it binds is unknown. This chain uses TRBV18 with TRBJ2-1; weak D call: TRBD2 (6 bases). The sequences come from CD4+ or CD8+ T cells sorted from blood, collected in a trial of the OX40 agonist ivuxolimab. The clonotype comes from an adult with an advanced solid tumor such as melanoma, head and neck, liver or kidney cancer. Here the CDR3 DNA reads TGTGCCAGCTCACCACTAGCGGAGAGAAGGAATGAGCAGTTCTTC. It specifies CASSPLAERRNEQFF.